The sequence of this T cell receptor beta chain was determined in a study of T cell repertoires in cytomegalovirus infection. Study overall: CMV infection together with matching HLA type was indicated by public TCR beta signatures.

TCRdb used MiXCR to reprocess the reads, holding one entry per CDR3 protein. The repertoire holds 450,000 to 600,000 distinct CDR3 sequences, with around 11% as singletons. There are a few counts of this clonotype. Germline V CDR1 and CDR2: MNHEY, SVGAGI. The CDR3 runs 15 residues. Trimming shortened V by 5 bases and J by 2 bases, and 15 bases separated the two germline ends. Material for sequencing was PBMCs. The TCR was taken from a human donor in good health (CMV status not recorded). Some clones in this sample may be carry-over from other donors' samples. The chain carries TRBV6-5 and TRBJ1-1, with D maybe TRBD1 (5 bases). CDR3 region: CASSPRGADNTEAFF. The CDR3 DNA sequence: TGTGCCAGCAGTCCTAGGGGAGCGGATAACACTGAAGCTTTCTTT.